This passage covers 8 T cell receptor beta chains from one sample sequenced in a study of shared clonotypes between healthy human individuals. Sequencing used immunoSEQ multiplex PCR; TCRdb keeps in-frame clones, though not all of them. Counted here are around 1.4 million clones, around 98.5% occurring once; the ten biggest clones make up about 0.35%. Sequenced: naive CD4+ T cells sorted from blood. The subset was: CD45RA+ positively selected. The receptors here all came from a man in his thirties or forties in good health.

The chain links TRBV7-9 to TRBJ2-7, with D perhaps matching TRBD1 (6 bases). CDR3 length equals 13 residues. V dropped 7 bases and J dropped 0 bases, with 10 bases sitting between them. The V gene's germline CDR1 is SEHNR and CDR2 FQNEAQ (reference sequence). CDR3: CASNRDTSYEQYF. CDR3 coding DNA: TGTGCCAGCAACCGGGACACCTCCTACGAGCAGTACTTC.

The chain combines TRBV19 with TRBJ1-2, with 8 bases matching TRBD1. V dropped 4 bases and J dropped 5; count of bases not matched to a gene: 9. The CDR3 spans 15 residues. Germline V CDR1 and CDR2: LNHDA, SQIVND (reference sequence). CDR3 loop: CASSTPSGGPYGYTF. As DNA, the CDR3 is TGTGCCAGTAGTACCCCATCAGGGGGCCCGTATGGCTACACCTTC.

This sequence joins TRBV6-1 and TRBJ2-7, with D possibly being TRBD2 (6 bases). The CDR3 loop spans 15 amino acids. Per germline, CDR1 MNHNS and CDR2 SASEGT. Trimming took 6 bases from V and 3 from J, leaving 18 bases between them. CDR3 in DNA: TGTGCCAGCAGAAGGGACTTCTCCGCGTACTACGAGCAGTACTTC. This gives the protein CASRRDFSAYYEQYF.

This chain's CDR3 is CASSRSGSTNEKLFF. The CDR3 DNA sequence: TGTGCCAGCAGTCGCTCCGGGTCCACTAATGAAAAACTGTTTTTT. This sequence joins TRBV6-5 and TRBJ1-4; D is unclear. V lost 5 bases, J lost 2 bases, and 12 bases lay in between. Germline lookup yields CDR1 MNHEY and CDR2 SVGAGI. The length of the CDR3 is 15 residues.

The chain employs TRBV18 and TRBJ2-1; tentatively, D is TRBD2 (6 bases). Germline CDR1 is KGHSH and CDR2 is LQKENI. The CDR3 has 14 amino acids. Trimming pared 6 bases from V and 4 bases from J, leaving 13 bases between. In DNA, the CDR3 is TGTGCCAGCTCTCTGGACTATCAATACAATGAGCAGTTCTTC. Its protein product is CASSLDYQYNEQFF.

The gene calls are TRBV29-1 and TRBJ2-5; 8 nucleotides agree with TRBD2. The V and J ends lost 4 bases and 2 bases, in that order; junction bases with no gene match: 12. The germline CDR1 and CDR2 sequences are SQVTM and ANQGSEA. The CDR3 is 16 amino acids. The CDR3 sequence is CSVGVGTRLTQETQYF. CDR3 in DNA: TGCAGCGTTGGTGTTGGGACTAGACTGACTCAAGAGACCCAGTACTTC.

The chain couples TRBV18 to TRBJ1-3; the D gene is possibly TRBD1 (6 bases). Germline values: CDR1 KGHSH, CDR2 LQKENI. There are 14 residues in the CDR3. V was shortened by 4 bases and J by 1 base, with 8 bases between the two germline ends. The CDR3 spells CASSLGTSGNTIYF. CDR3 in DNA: TGTGCCAGCTCACTTGGGACATCTGGAAACACCATATATTTT. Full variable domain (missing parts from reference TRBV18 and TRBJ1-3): NAGVMQNPRHLVRRRGQEARLRCSPMKGHSHVYWYRQLPEEGLKFMVYLQKENIIDESGMPKERFSAEFPKEGPSILRIQQVVRGDSAAYFCASSLGTSGNTIYFGEGSWLTVV.

CDR3 sequence (DNA): TGTGCCAGTACGGCCCCCGGGCGGGAGGGCCGCTACGAGCAGTACTTC. Translating it yields CASTAPGREGRYEQYF. The chain links TRBV19 to TRBJ2-7, with TRBD2 matching 9 bases. Losses at the gene ends were 7 bases for V and 3 bases for J; bases not matched to a gene: 13. The CDR3 runs to 16 residues. Looked up from germline, CDR1 is LNHDA and CDR2 is SQIVND (reference sequence).